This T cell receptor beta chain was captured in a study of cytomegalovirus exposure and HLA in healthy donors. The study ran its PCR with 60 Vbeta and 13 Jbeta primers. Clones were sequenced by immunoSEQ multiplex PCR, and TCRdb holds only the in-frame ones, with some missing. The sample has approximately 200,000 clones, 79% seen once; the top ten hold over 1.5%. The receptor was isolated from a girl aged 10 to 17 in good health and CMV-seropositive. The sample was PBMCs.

Written as DNA, the CDR3 is TGTGCCAGCAGCTTCCAGGCTTCTGATGGCTACACCTTC. Translation gives CASSFQASDGYTF. The J gene is TRBJ1-2, the V gene TRBV5-6; no firm D call. CDR1 is SGHDT, CDR2 YYEEEE, per germline. This CDR3 is built from 13 residues. V lost 2 bases to trimming and J lost 6 bases, with 11 bases between them.